This T cell receptor (beta chain) was captured in a study of identical twins. Study-level points and caveats: Interpretation of the results relied on cross-sectional statistical analysis and not on following the same donors. Low generation probability was overrepresented in out-of-frame alpha sequences shared by twins.

A single record per CDR3 protein comes from TCRdb applying MiXCR to the 5' RACE reads. This sample has approximately 1.8 million distinct CDR3 sequences, with about 32% found just once. The CDR3 has 16 residues. Germline V CDR1 and CDR2: MGHDK, SYGVNS. The ends lost 1 base at V and 2 bases at J; junction bases unmatched: 5. Donors uniformly comprised healthy Caucasians. This clonotype has ten or more counts. No antigen is known for it. V is TRBV25-1 and J is TRBJ1-5; 7 nucleotides line up with TRBD1. The clonotype originates from a newborn girl in good health. Sequenced input: cord blood. CDR3 region: CASSESDRAGNQPQHF. The CDR3 DNA reads TGTGCCAGCAGTGAATCTGACAGGGCTGGCAATCAGCCCCAGCATTTT.